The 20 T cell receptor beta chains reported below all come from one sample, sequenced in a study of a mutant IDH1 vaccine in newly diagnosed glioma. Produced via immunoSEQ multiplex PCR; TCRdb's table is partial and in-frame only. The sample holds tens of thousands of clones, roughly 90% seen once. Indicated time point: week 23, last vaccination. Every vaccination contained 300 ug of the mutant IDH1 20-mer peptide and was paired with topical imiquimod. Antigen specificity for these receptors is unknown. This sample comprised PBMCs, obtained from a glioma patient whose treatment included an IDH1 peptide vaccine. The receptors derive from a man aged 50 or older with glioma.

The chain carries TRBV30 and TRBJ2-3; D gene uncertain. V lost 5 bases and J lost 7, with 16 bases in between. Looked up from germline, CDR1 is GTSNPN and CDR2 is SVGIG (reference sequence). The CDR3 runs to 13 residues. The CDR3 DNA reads TGTGCCTGGGGGCCTTACGTTTTGCATACGCAGTATTTT. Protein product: CAWGPYVLHTQYF.

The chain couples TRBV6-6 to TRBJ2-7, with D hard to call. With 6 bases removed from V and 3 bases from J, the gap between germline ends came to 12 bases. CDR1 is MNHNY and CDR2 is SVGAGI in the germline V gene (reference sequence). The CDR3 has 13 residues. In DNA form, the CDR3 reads TGTGCCAGCAGCCCAAAAGTCTACTACGAGCAGTACTTC. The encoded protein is CASSPKVYYEQYF.

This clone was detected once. CDR3: CAWSVIGETQYF. CDR3 bases: TGTGCCTGGAGTGTCATTGGGGAGACCCAGTACTTC. The chain uses TRBV30 and TRBJ2-5; D unclear. Trimming stripped 0 bases from V and 5 bases from J, with 7 bases between. This CDR3 region has 12 residues. Germline lookup yields CDR1 GTSNPN and CDR2 SVGIG (reference sequence).

CDR3 in DNA: TGCGCCAGCAGCCGGCCCCTGGGTGAGCAGTTCTTC. It yields the protein CASSRPLGEQFF. The gene calls are TRBV4-1 and TRBJ2-1; D is ambiguous. V was cut by 4 bases and J by 9 bases, with 10 bases left in between. The CDR3 is 12 amino acids. CDR1 is MGHRA and CDR2 is YSYEKL in the germline V gene.

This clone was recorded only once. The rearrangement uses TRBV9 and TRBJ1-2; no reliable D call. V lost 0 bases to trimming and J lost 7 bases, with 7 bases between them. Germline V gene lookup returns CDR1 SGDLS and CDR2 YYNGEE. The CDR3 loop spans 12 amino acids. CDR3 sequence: CASSVGEGGYTF. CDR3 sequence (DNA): TGTGCCAGCAGCGTAGGGGAGGGTGGCTACACCTTC.

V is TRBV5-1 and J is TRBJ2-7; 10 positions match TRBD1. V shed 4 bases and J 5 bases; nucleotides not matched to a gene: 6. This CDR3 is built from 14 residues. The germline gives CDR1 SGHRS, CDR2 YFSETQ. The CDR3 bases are TGCGCCAGCAGCCCGACAGGGGGCGTCAACGAGCAGTACTTC. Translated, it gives CASSPTGGVNEQYF. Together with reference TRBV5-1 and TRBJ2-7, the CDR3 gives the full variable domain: KAGVTQTPRYLIKTRGQQVTLSCSPISGHRSVSWYQQTPGQGLQFLFEYFSETQRNKGNFPGRFSGRQFSNSRSEMNVSTLELGDSALYLCASSPTGGVNEQYFGPGTRLTVT.

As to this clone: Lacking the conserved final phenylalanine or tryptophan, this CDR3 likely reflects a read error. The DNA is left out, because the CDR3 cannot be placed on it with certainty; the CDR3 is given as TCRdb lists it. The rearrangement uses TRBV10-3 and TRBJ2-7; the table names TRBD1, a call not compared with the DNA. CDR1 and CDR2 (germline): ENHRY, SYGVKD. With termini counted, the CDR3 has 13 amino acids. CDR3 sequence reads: CAIRGERTGPRWY.

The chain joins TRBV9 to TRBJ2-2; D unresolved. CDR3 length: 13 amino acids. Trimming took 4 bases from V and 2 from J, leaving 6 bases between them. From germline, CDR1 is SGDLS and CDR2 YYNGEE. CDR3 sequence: CASSQTNTGELFF. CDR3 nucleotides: TGTGCCAGCAGCCAAACCAACACCGGGGAGCTGTTTTTT.

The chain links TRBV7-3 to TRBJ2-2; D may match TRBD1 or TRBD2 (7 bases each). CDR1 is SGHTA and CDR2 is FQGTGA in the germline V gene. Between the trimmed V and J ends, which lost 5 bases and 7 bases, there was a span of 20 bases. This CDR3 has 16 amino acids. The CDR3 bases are TGTGCCAGCAGCCCCAGGGGGGGGGCCGGCGGCGGGGAGCTGTTTTTT. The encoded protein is CASSPRGGAGGGELFF.

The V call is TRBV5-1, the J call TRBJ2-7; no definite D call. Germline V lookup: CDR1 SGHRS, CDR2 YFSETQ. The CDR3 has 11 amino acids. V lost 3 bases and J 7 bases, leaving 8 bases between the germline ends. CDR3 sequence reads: CASSSLGEQYF. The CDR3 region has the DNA TGCGCCAGCAGCTCGCTGGGGGAGCAGTACTTC.

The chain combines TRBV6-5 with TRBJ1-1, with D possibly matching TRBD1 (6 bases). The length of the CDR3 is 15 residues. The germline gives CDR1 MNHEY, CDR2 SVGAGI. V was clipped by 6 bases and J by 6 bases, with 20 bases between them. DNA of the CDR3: TGTGCCAGCAGAACCACTGGGGGGCGTTACGCTGAAGCTTTCTTT. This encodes CASRTTGGRYAEAFF.

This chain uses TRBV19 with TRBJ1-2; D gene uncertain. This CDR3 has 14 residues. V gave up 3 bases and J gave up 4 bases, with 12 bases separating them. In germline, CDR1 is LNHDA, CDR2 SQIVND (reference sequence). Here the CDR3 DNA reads TGTGCCAGTAGTATTTCCCAGGAGACCTATGGCTACACCTTC. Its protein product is CASSISQETYGYTF.

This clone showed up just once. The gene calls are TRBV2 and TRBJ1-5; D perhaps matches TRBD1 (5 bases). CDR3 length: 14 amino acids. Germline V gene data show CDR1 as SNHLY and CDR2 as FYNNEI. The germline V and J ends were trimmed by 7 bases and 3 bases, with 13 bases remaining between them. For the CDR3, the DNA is TGTGCCAGCACGGGGCGGTCAAACAATCAGCCCCAGCATTTT. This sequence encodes CASTGRSNNQPQHF.

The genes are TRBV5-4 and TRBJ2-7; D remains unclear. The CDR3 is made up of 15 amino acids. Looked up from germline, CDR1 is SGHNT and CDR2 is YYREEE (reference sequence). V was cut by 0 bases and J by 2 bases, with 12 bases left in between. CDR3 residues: CASSLDLGPAYEQYF. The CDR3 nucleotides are TGTGCCAGCAGCTTGGATCTAGGTCCGGCCTACGAGCAGTACTTC.

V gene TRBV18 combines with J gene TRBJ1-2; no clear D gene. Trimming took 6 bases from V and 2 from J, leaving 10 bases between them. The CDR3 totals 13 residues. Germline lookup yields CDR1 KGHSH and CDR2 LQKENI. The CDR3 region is CASSPRRNYGYTF. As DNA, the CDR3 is TGTGCCAGCTCCCCCCGTAGGAACTATGGCTACACCTTC.

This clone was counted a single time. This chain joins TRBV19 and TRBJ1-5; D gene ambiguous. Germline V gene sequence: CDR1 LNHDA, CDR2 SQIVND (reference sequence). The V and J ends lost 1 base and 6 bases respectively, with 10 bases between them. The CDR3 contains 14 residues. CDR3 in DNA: TGTGCCAGTAGTATAGCCGGGTTCAGTCAGCCCCAGCATTTT. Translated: CASSIAGFSQPQHF.

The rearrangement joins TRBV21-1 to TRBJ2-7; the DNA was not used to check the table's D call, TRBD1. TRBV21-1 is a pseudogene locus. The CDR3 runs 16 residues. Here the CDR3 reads CASSKGGGQGVYEQYF. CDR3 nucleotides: TGTGCCAGCAGCAAAGGGGGTGGGCAGGGGGTCTACGAGCAGTACTTC.

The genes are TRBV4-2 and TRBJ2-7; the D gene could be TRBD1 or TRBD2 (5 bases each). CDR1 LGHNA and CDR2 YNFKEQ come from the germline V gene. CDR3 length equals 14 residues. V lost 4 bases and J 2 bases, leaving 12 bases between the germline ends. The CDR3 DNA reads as TGTGCCAGCAGCCGGGACCCCGCGACCTACGAGCAGTACTTC. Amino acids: CASSRDPATYEQYF.

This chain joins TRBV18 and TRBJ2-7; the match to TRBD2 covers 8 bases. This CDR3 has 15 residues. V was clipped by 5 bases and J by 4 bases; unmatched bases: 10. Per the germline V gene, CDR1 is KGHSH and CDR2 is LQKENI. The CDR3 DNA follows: TGTGCCAGCTCATCCCCGGGACTAGGTTCGTACGAGCAGTACTTC. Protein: CASSSPGLGSYEQYF. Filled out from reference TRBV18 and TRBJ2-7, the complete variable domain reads NAGVMQNPRHLVRRRGQEARLRCSPMKGHSHVYWYRQLPEEGLKFMVYLQKENIIDESGMPKERFSAEFPKEGPSILRIQQVVRGDSAAYFCASSSPGLGSYEQYFGPGTRLTVT.

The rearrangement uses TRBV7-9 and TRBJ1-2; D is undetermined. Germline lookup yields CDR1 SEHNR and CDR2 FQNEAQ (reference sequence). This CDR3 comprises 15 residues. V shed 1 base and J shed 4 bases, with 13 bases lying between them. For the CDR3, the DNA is TGTGCCAGCAGCTTAGACGTCGTCAGAAGCTATGGCTACACCTTC. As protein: CASSLDVVRSYGYTF.